Listed here are 25 T cell receptor beta chains from one sample, sequenced in a study of identical twins. TCRdb ran MiXCR on the 5' RACE reads and lists one entry per CDR3 protein. Of some 760,000 distinct CDR3 sequences listed, approximately 18% were seen once; the top ten hold approximately 14%. A further study also used this sample, focusing on T cells expressing NK-cell markers.

Specimen: PBMCs. The receptors here all came from a woman in her late teens or twenties in good health.

This clonotype has only a few counts. The junction shows a germline mismatch at one end, possibly a read error. CDR3 region: CASSPSGRRSNEQYF. The CDR3, as DNA: TGTGCCAGCTCACCGTCCGGGCGCCGCTCCAACGAGCAGTACTTC. The V call is TRBV18, the J call TRBJ2-7; D ambiguous. Germline lookup yields CDR1 KGHSH and CDR2 LQKENI. This CDR3 is built from 15 residues. Variable domain in full (rest from reference TRBV18 and TRBJ2-7): NAGVMQNPRHLVRRRGQEARLRCSPMKGHSHVYWYRQLPEEGLKFMVYLQKENIIDESGMPKERFSAEFPKEGPSILRIQQVVRGDSAAYFCASSPSGRRSNEQYFGPGTRLTVT.

At least ten counts were recorded for this clonotype. The chain is built from TRBV20-1 and TRBJ2-4; the match to TRBD1 covers 11 bases. With V trimmed by 6 bases and J by 9 bases, 7 bases remained unmatched. Germline assignment: CDR1 DFQATT and CDR2 SNEGSKA (reference sequence). This CDR3 spans 13 amino acids. Here the CDR3 DNA reads TGCAGTGCGGGGGGACAGGGGGTGGCCATTCAGTACTTC. Its translation: CSAGGQGVAIQYF.

This clonotype was found a few times. J is TRBJ2-7 and V is TRBV12-3 or TRBV12-4; maybe TRBD2 (6 bases). The CDR3 is 16 residues long. The germline V and J ends were trimmed by 2 bases and 1 base, with 15 bases remaining between them. The CDR3 is CASSLQKIGTSYEQYF. The CDR3 DNA follows: TGTGCCAGCAGTTTACAAAAGATCGGGACTTCCTACGAGCAGTACTTC.

The rearrangement uses TRBV5-4 and TRBJ2-1; 8 positions agree with TRBD2. Germline V gene data show CDR1 as SGHNT and CDR2 as YYREEE (reference sequence). There are 15 residues in the CDR3. Losses at the gene ends were 2 bases for V and 9 bases for J; bases not matched to a gene: 10. The CDR3 spells CASSLGGRSFGEQFF. In DNA form, the CDR3 reads TGTGCCAGCAGCTTAGGCGGGAGGTCCTTCGGTGAGCAGTTCTTC.

This clonotype came up many times. This sequence joins TRBV10-3 and TRBJ1-3; D is ambiguous. CDR1 and CDR2 (germline): ENHRY, SYGVKD. V was shortened by 10 bases and J by 0 bases, with 7 bases between the two germline ends. CDR3 length: 12 residues. The CDR3 sequence is CATRGSGNTIYF. The DNA for the CDR3 is TGTGCCACCCGGGGCTCTGGAAACACCATATATTTT.

The rearrangement uses TRBV12-3 or TRBV12-4 and TRBJ2-5; weak D call: TRBD2 (6 bases). V lost 7 bases and J lost 7, with 16 bases in between. The CDR3 extends over 13 amino acids. The CDR3 sequence: CASTMGLGVTQYF. The CDR3 coding sequence is TGTGCCAGCACTATGGGACTCGGCGTGACCCAGTACTTC.

This clonotype has only a few counts. The chain joins TRBV7-9 to TRBJ2-3; unclear D gene. The CDR3 sequence is 13 residues long. Trimming took off 2 bases at V and 2 bases at J, with 5 bases between the two ends. The germline CDR1 and CDR2 sequences are SEHNR and FQNEAQ (reference sequence). The CDR3: CASSLPHTDTQYF. In nucleotides, the CDR3 is TGTGCCAGCAGCTTACCCCACACAGATACGCAGTATTTT.

CDR3 sequence reads: CASSFTTVLHEQYF. For the CDR3, the DNA is TGTGCCAGCAGCTTTACGACAGTTCTGCACGAGCAGTACTTC. The chain is built from TRBV11-2 and TRBJ2-7; D is possibly TRBD1 (5 bases). CDR1 SGHAT and CDR2 FQNNGV come from the germline V gene. The CDR3 contains 14 residues. The V end lost 3 bases, the J end lost 5 bases, and 14 bases lay between the germline ends.

This clonotype has just a few counts. In nucleotides, the CDR3 is TGTGCCAGCAGTTACGGTCAACAGGTTACGACAGATACGCAGTATTTT. As protein: CASSYGQQVTTDTQYF. This sequence joins TRBV6-2 or TRBV6-3 and TRBJ2-3, with D maybe TRBD1 (5 bases). V was clipped by 2 bases and J by 3 bases, with 15 bases between them. The CDR3 totals 16 residues. CDR1 and CDR2 from the germline V gene are MNHEY and SVGEGT.

The chain employs TRBV20-1 and TRBJ2-1; no clear D gene. The germline CDR1 and CDR2 sequences are DFQATT and SNEGSKA (reference sequence). V was trimmed by 4 bases and J by 7 bases, leaving 14 bases between them. The CDR3 extends over 13 amino acids. CDR3 in amino acids: CSAKTRDSNEQFF. The CDR3 DNA reads as TGCAGTGCTAAGACAAGGGATAGTAATGAGCAGTTCTTC.

This clonotype was detected only a few times. The chain recombines TRBV10-3 with TRBJ1-2; 9 nucleotides align to TRBD1. The V gene's germline CDR1 is ENHRY and CDR2 SYGVKD. The CDR3 length is 12 residues. V dropped 11 bases and J dropped 8; count of bases not matched to a gene: 9. CDR3 loop: CAARGQGVGYTF. The CDR3 DNA reads as TGTGCCGCCCGGGGACAGGGAGTCGGCTACACCTTC.

The CDR3 DNA reads as TGTGCCAGCAGCCAAGATACAGGGGGTTTGTCAGAGACCCAGTACTTC. Translating gives CASSQDTGGLSETQYF. The chain carries TRBV3-1 and TRBJ2-5; 8 nucleotides line up with TRBD1. Germline V gene lookup returns CDR1 LGHDT and CDR2 YNNKEL (reference sequence). The CDR3 has 16 amino acids. Trimming at V came to 0 bases and at J to 4 bases, leaving 7 bases not matched to a gene.

The chain has TRBV7-7 and TRBJ2-4; perhaps TRBD2 as D (5 bases). The ends were cut back, 1 base at V and 0 bases at J, with 16 bases in the middle. The CDR3 is made up of 18 amino acids. Germline CDR1 is SSHAT and CDR2 is FNYEAQ (reference sequence). In DNA, the CDR3 is TGTGCCAGCAGCTTAGTATTAGCGAATTTTATAGCCAAAAACATTCAGTACTTC. This translates into CASSLVLANFIAKNIQYF.

The chain is built from TRBV5-1 and TRBJ2-3, with D possibly called TRBD1 or TRBD2 (6 bases each). The CDR3 length is 16 residues. CDR1 and CDR2 (germline): SGHRS, YFSETQ. The V end lost 4 bases, the J end lost 1 base, and 16 bases lay between the germline ends. The chain's CDR3 is CASSPKGGLGTDTQYF. In DNA form, the CDR3 reads TGCGCCAGCAGCCCCAAGGGGGGCCTCGGCACAGATACGCAGTATTTT.

This chain uses TRBV12-3 or TRBV12-4 with TRBJ1-5; D is unresolved. The CDR3 loop spans 15 amino acids. V shed 2 bases and J shed 0 bases, with 8 bases lying between them. The CDR3 protein is CASSLTAYSNQPQHF. The DNA of the CDR3 is TGTGCCAGCAGTTTAACAGCTTATAGCAATCAGCCCCAGCATTTT.

This clonotype was counted between two and nine times. V and J are TRBV2 and TRBJ2-3; a possible D gene is TRBD1 (6 bases). CDR1 is SNHLY and CDR2 is FYNNEI in the germline V gene. Trimming shortened V by 5 bases and J by 4 bases, and 25 bases separated the two germline ends. This CDR3 comprises 18 residues. The DNA for the CDR3 is TGTGCCAGCAGTCTCCCCCGCACGCGAGGGGGAACGGCAGATACGCAGTATTTT. This sequence encodes CASSLPRTRGGTADTQYF.

The J gene is TRBJ2-3, the V gene TRBV15, with D perhaps TRBD2 (6 bases). This CDR3 comprises 14 residues. Germline V gives CDR1 LNHNV, CDR2 YYDKDF (reference sequence). V lost 3 bases to trimming and J lost 6 bases, with 13 bases between them. The CDR3 here is CATSRGGIRDTQYF. CDR3 nucleotides: TGTGCCACCAGCAGGGGAGGAATTAGGGATACGCAGTATTTT.

This chain links TRBV6-1 with TRBJ2-1; D ambiguous. V was shortened by 4 bases and J by 7 bases, with 5 bases between the two germline ends. CDR1 MNHNS and CDR2 SASEGT come from the germline V gene. The CDR3 is 11 residues long. CDR3 residues: CASSGVNEQFF. In DNA, the CDR3 is TGTGCCAGCAGTGGGGTAAATGAGCAGTTCTTC.

J is TRBJ2-5 and V is TRBV7-9, with 8 bases that match TRBD1. The CDR3 is 13 amino acids. V gave up 8 bases and J gave up 7 bases; unmatched junction bases: 9. CDR1 and CDR2 from the germline V gene are SEHNR and FQNEAQ (reference sequence). The CDR3 reads CASGAGGDGTQYF. The CDR3 coding sequence is TGTGCCAGCGGGGCAGGGGGCGATGGGACCCAGTACTTC.

V is TRBV7-9 and J is TRBJ2-1; TRBD1 is a possible D gene (7 bases). V lost 5 bases, J lost 3 bases, and 17 bases lay in between. Germline V gives CDR1 SEHNR, CDR2 FQNEAQ (reference sequence). The CDR3 runs to 16 residues. The CDR3 loop reads CASSPRGEASYNEQFF. The CDR3 bases are TGTGCCAGCAGCCCCAGGGGGGAGGCTAGCTACAATGAGCAGTTCTTC.

The rearrangement links TRBV7-4 to TRBJ2-7; no reliable D call. The CDR3 covers 14 residues. Trimming cost V 7 bases and J 3 bases, with 16 bases left between them. Germline loops: CDR1 SGHVT, CDR2 SQSDAQ. CDR3 in DNA: TGTGCCAGCACCAAATGCCGGGTCCTCTACGAGCAGTACTTC. This sequence encodes CASTKCRVLYEQYF.

This rearrangement joins TRBV12-3 or TRBV12-4 to TRBJ2-3; D could derive from TRBD1 or TRBD2 (5 bases each). This CDR3 has 14 residues. V gave up 5 bases and J gave up 3 bases, with 12 bases separating them. CDR3: CASSPRDPTDTQYF. CDR3 coding DNA: TGTGCCAGCAGTCCAAGGGACCCAACAGATACGCAGTATTTT.

The CDR3 loop is CASSSAKNIQYF. The CDR3 region has the DNA TGTGCCAGCAGTTCCGCCAAAAACATTCAGTACTTC. The chain carries TRBV5-6 and TRBJ2-4; D ambiguous. The CDR3 length is 12 residues. V lost 5 bases, J lost 1 base, and 4 bases lay in between. Germline V gives CDR1 SGHDT, CDR2 YYEEEE. Looking up the rest from reference TRBV5-6 and TRBJ2-4 gives the full variable domain: DAGVTQSPTHLIKTRGQQVTLRCSPKSGHDTVSWYQQALGQGPQFIFQYYEEEERQRGNFPDRFSGHQFPNYSSELNVNALLLGDSALYLCASSSAKNIQYFGAGTRLSVL.

This sequence joins TRBV5-1 and TRBJ2-3; D unclear. The CDR3 spans 13 residues. Germline V lookup: CDR1 SGHRS, CDR2 YFSETQ. Trimming took off 3 bases at V and 4 bases at J, with 9 bases between the two ends. CDR3 residues: CASSYEPADTQYF. CDR3 in DNA: TGCGCCAGCAGCTACGAACCCGCAGATACGCAGTATTTT.

This clonotype was counted a few times. Its ends do not fully match the called genes, so a read error is possible. This chain uses TRBV12-3 or TRBV12-4 with TRBJ2-1; 8 bases line up with TRBD1. The length of the CDR3 is 13 residues. CDR3 sequence reads: CASRLGQGGEQFF. CDR3 bases: TGTGCCAGCAGGTTAGGACAGGGCGGTGAGCAGTTCTTC.